Presented here are 26 T cell receptor beta chains from one specimen sequenced in a study of blood T cell repertoires in COVID-19. This table comes from immunoSEQ multiplex PCR, and its TCRdb copy is limited to in-frame clones, with some not included. The repertoire holds approximately 330,000 clones, with 88% as singletons. Sequenced material: peripheral blood. These receptors were collected from a woman between 50 and 59 years old with active or convalescent COVID-19.

The chain has TRBV6-6 and TRBJ2-1; 8 bases fit TRBD2. This CDR3 has 15 amino acids. The J segment lost 3 bases and the V segment lost 4 bases, leaving 5 bases of the junction unmatched. Germline CDR1 reads MNHNY; CDR2 reads SVGAGI (reference sequence). CDR3 DNA: TGTGCCAGCAGTTTTAGCGGGGCCCACTACAATGAGCAGTTCTTC. As protein: CASSFSGAHYNEQFF.

V and J are TRBV2 and TRBJ2-5; 8 bases fit TRBD1. The length of the CDR3 is 15 residues. Losses at the gene ends were 6 bases for V and 5 bases for J; bases not matched to a gene: 11. Germline CDR1 is SNHLY and CDR2 is FYNNEI. CDR3 loop: CASSDWETGDETQYF. CDR3 coding DNA: TGTGCCAGCAGCGACTGGGAGACAGGGGATGAGACCCAGTACTTC.

This chain links TRBV5-4 with TRBJ2-1; 9 nucleotides line up with TRBD2. J lost 0 bases, V lost 1 base, and 5 bases had no gene match. The germline V gene encodes CDR1 SGHNT and CDR2 YYREEE (reference sequence). The CDR3 totals 17 residues. This CDR3 reads CASSLLASGDSYNEQFF. CDR3 nucleotides: TGTGCCAGCAGCTTGCTGGCTAGCGGGGACTCCTACAATGAGCAGTTCTTC.

The chain links TRBV6-6 to TRBJ2-7; D gene unclear. Trimming shortened V by 0 bases and J by 3 bases, and 9 bases separated the two germline ends. CDR3 length equals 14 residues. The germline gives CDR1 MNHNY, CDR2 SVGAGI (reference sequence). This chain's CDR3 is CASSYSAGFYEQYF. Here the CDR3 DNA reads TGTGCCAGCAGTTACTCAGCAGGCTTCTACGAGCAGTACTTC.

The gene calls are TRBV6-1 and TRBJ2-2, with D possibly matching TRBD2 (6 bases). V was clipped by 3 bases and J by 5 bases, with 13 bases between them. CDR1 and CDR2 (germline): MNHNS, SASEGT. This CDR3 spans 15 amino acids. The CDR3 spells CASSERPSGTGELFF. DNA of the CDR3: TGTGCCAGCAGTGAGAGACCAAGCGGGACCGGGGAGCTGTTTTTT.

The chain couples TRBV10-3 to TRBJ2-2; D is perhaps TRBD2 (5 bases). With 3 bases removed from V and 3 bases from J, the gap between germline ends came to 17 bases. The CDR3 is 17 amino acids. CDR1 is ENHRY and CDR2 is SYGVKD in the germline V gene. The CDR3 nucleotides read TGTGCCATCAGTGAATCCTTTCCGGGAAAGGACACCGGGGAGCTGTTTTTT. It encodes CAISESFPGKDTGELFF.

The genes are TRBV7-2 and TRBJ2-1, with a possible D match to TRBD2 (5 bases). V shed 4 bases and J shed 7 bases, with 11 bases lying between them. This CDR3 comprises 13 residues. Germline CDR1 and CDR2: SGHTA and FQGNSA. The CDR3 loop is CASSSRTGNEQFF. CDR3 sequence (DNA): TGTGCCAGCAGCTCGCGGACGGGGAATGAGCAGTTCTTC.

J is TRBJ2-7 and V is TRBV28; weak D call: TRBD1 (6 bases). The germline V gene has CDR1 MDHEN and CDR2 SYDVKM. V was shortened by 6 bases and J by 3 bases, with 9 bases between the two germline ends. The CDR3 is made up of 12 amino acids. The CDR3 DNA reads as TGTGCCAGCAGGGACAGCAACTACGAGCAGTACTTC. It codes for CASRDSNYEQYF.

J is TRBJ1-1 and V is TRBV6-5, with D tentatively TRBD1 (5 bases). The CDR3 has 16 amino acids. Germline V gives CDR1 MNHEY, CDR2 SVGAGI. V lost 0 bases, J lost 6 bases, and 17 bases lay in between. The CDR3 spells CASSYSQGVGGAEAFF. In DNA, the CDR3 is TGTGCCAGCAGTTACTCCCAGGGTGTCGGGGGGGCTGAAGCTTTCTTT.

The genes are TRBV29-1 and TRBJ1-1; D is unclear. The V gene's germline CDR1 is SQVTM and CDR2 ANQGSEA. V dropped 5 bases and J dropped 4 bases, with 17 bases sitting between them. The CDR3 totals 14 residues. The CDR3 protein is CSVLGGGVTTEAFF. In nucleotides, the CDR3 is TGCAGCGTTCTGGGCGGCGGGGTGACCACTGAAGCTTTCTTT.

The rearrangement joins TRBV19 to TRBJ2-3; 8 bases agree with TRBD2. The CDR3 loop spans 15 amino acids. Germline assignment: CDR1 LNHDA and CDR2 SQIVND (reference sequence). Trimming cost V 5 bases and J 2 bases; bases outside gene matches: 6. CDR3 sequence reads: CASSRGLGLTDTQYF. CDR3 nucleotides: TGTGCCAGTAGTCGGGGACTAGGTCTCACAGATACGCAGTATTTT.

J is TRBJ1-5 and V is TRBV5-8; TRBD1 might be the D (5 bases). CDR3 length: 14 amino acids. V lost 4 bases and J lost 3, with 11 bases in between. From germline, CDR1 is SGHTS and CDR2 YDEGEE. CDR3 DNA sequence: TGTGCCAGCAGCCAAGGGGTTTCCAATCAGCCCCAGCATTTT. Translating it yields CASSQGVSNQPQHF. The full variable domain, with the rest looked up from reference TRBV5-8 and TRBJ1-5, is EAGVTQSPTHLIKTRGQQATLRCSPISGHTSVYWYQQALGLGLQFLLWYDEGEERNRGNFPPRFSGRQFPNYSSELNVNALELEDSALYLCASSQGVSNQPQHFGDGTRLSIL.

V is TRBV13 and J is TRBJ2-3; 11 bases are shared with TRBD1. Trimming removed 2 bases from V and 3 bases from J; junction bases left unmatched: 7. CDR3 length: 17 residues. CDR1 PRHDT and CDR2 FYEKMQ come from the germline V gene (reference sequence). The CDR3 reads CASSLRSGTGGTDTQYF. The CDR3 coding sequence is TGTGCCAGCAGCTTAAGGAGTGGGACAGGGGGTACAGATACGCAGTATTTT.

The V gene is TRBV6-6, the J gene TRBJ2-1; a weak D match, TRBD2 (6 bases). CDR1 MNHNY and CDR2 SVGAGI come from the germline V gene (reference sequence). The CDR3 is 15 amino acids. Trimming left V 2 bases short and J 9 bases short, with 17 bases between. The CDR3 DNA is TGTGCCAGCAGTTACATGAGAACAGTGGGGGGTGAGCAGTTCTTC. Translation: CASSYMRTVGGEQFF.

J is TRBJ1-3 and V is TRBV11-2; D is undetermined. The germline CDR1 and CDR2 sequences are SGHAT and FQNNGV. Trimming took 6 bases from V and 2 from J, leaving 17 bases between them. The CDR3 is made up of 16 amino acids. The CDR3 DNA reads TGTGCCAGCAGTCTTGCGGGGTCGGGGACTGGAAACACCATATATTTT. This codes for CASSLAGSGTGNTIYF.

The chain has TRBV12-5 and TRBJ2-2; TRBD2 matches 9 bases. Germline V CDR1 and CDR2: LGHNT, FRNRAP. With V trimmed by 6 bases and J by 0 bases, 20 bases remained unmatched. CDR3 size: 21 residues. The CDR3 loop reads CASGPDAIAGTSRSNTGELFF. The CDR3 DNA reads as TGTGCTAGTGGCCCCGACGCGATAGCCGGGACTAGCAGATCGAACACCGGGGAGCTGTTTTTT.

The gene calls are TRBV11-2 and TRBJ1-1; 7 positions match TRBD1. Germline V CDR1 and CDR2: SGHAT, FQNNGV. The CDR3 runs 13 residues. V gave up 10 bases and J gave up 1 base; unmatched junction bases: 6. Here the CDR3 reads CAKGAGANTEAFF. As DNA, the CDR3 is TGTGCCAAGGGGGCCGGAGCGAACACTGAAGCTTTCTTT.

J is TRBJ2-5 and V is TRBV27; D perhaps matches TRBD2 (6 bases). The V end lost 5 bases, the J end lost 0 bases, and 13 bases lay between the germline ends. The CDR3 totals 15 residues. Looked up from germline, CDR1 is MNHEY and CDR2 is SMNVEV (reference sequence). DNA of the CDR3: TGTGCCAGCAGTCCTTTGCGGGGAAACCAAGAGACCCAGTACTTC. It is translated as CASSPLRGNQETQYF.

The chain combines TRBV24-1 with TRBJ2-1; no reliable D call. The germline V gene encodes CDR1 KGHDR and CDR2 SFDVKD. Trimming pared 3 bases from V and 0 bases from J, leaving 11 bases between. The CDR3 is 16 amino acids. CDR3 region: CATSDTQSHSYNEQFF. CDR3 sequence (DNA): TGTGCCACCAGTGATACCCAGTCACACTCCTACAATGAGCAGTTCTTC.

This chain uses TRBV7-3 with TRBJ1-1; 9 nucleotides line up with TRBD1. This CDR3 is 13 amino acids long. The V gene's germline CDR1 is SGHTA and CDR2 FQGTGA. V lost 5 bases and J lost 3; bases outside the gene matches: 1. CDR3 DNA: TGTGCCAGCAGCCGGACAGGGGACACTGAAGCTTTCTTT. This codes for CASSRTGDTEAFF.

The rearrangement joins TRBV2 to TRBJ1-2; maybe TRBD1 (5 bases). The CDR3 contains 13 residues. In germline, CDR1 is SNHLY, CDR2 FYNNEI. V lost 0 bases, J lost 7 bases, and 9 bases lay in between. For the CDR3, the DNA is TGTGCCAGCAGTGAAGCGAGGACATCTGGCTACACCTTC. Translated, it gives CASSEARTSGYTF. Combining the CDR3 with reference TRBV2 and TRBJ1-2 gives the whole variable domain EPEVTQTPSHQVTQMGQEVILRCVPISNHLYFYWYRQILGQKVEFLVSFYNNEISEKSEIFDDQFSVERPDGSNFTLKIRSTKLEDSAMYFCASSEARTSGYTFGSGTRLTVV.

The chain combines TRBV5-5 with TRBJ2-2; 12 bases align to TRBD2. Trimming cost V 3 bases and J 0 bases; bases outside gene matches: 3. This CDR3 has 17 residues. Germline V gene lookup returns CDR1 SGHKS and CDR2 YYEKEE (reference sequence). The CDR3 sequence: CASSSPSGRANTGELFF. The CDR3 DNA is TGTGCCAGCAGCTCCCCTAGCGGGAGGGCGAACACCGGGGAGCTGTTTTTT.

The CDR3 sequence is CASSQERLTGDTQYF. In DNA form, the CDR3 reads TGTGCCAGCAGCCAAGAGAGGCTGACAGGGGATACGCAGTATTTT. The chain has TRBV3-1 (or the pseudogene TRBV3-2) and TRBJ2-3, with TRBD1 matching over 7 bases. Per the germline V gene, CDR1 is LGHDT and CDR2 is YNNKEL (reference sequence). J was trimmed by 6 bases and V by 0 bases; bases with no gene match: 6. The CDR3 runs to 15 residues.

The chain is built from TRBV13 and TRBJ2-2; 10 bases agree with TRBD1. The J segment lost 2 bases and the V segment lost 9 bases, leaving 12 bases of the junction unmatched. The CDR3 runs 17 residues. Germline-derived CDR1 and CDR2 are PRHDT and FYEKMQ (reference sequence). CDR3 in amino acids: CASGPLGTGANTGELFF. The CDR3 DNA reads TGTGCCAGTGGACCTTTGGGGACAGGGGCAAACACCGGGGAGCTGTTTTTT.

The chain uses TRBV4-3 and TRBJ1-1; D unresolved. V lost 0 bases, J lost 11 bases, and 13 bases lay in between. From germline, CDR1 is LGHNA and CDR2 YSLEER. The CDR3 is 13 residues long. The CDR3 region is CASSQDTGEKAFF. Written as DNA, the CDR3 is TGCGCCAGCAGCCAAGATACCGGGGAAAAGGCTTTCTTT.

The chain employs TRBV5-4 and TRBJ1-2, with 7 bases fitting TRBD1. The CDR3 totals 14 residues. J lost 2 bases, V lost 4 bases, and 5 bases had no gene match. CDR1 is SGHNT and CDR2 is YYREEE in the germline V gene (reference sequence). CDR3 sequence reads: CASSPRGQNYGYTF. CDR3 bases: TGTGCCAGCAGCCCGAGGGGACAGAACTATGGCTACACCTTC.